This entry lists 14 T cell receptor beta chains sequenced from one sample in a study of cytotoxic CD8 clonotypes in ibrutinib-treated CLL. The method was immunoSEQ multiplex PCR; TCRdb's version includes in-frame clones alone and lacks a portion of them. Of some 85,000 clones listed, over 60% are singletons. Sequences were derived from PBMCs, sampled after 24 months of ibrutinib treatment. These receptors were collected from a human donor with chronic lymphocytic leukemia.

The rearrangement joins TRBV5-1 to TRBJ2-7, with a weak D call TRBD1 (5 bases). This CDR3 region has 13 residues. The ends were cut back, 1 base at V and 4 bases at J, with 9 bases in the middle. Germline CDR1 and CDR2: SGHRS and YFSETQ. The CDR3 loop reads CASSLLGQYEQYF. CDR3 in DNA: TGCGCCAGCAGCTTGCTTGGACAATACGAGCAGTACTTC.

The gene calls are TRBV7-9 and TRBJ2-1; 14 bases map to TRBD2. This CDR3 spans 18 amino acids. Germline assignment: CDR1 SEHNR and CDR2 FQNEAQ (reference sequence). Unmatched junction bases numbered 14, after V lost 4 bases and J lost 9 bases. The CDR3: CASSSDSARLAGGGEQFF. The CDR3 nucleotides are TGTGCCAGCAGCTCTGACTCCGCACGACTAGCGGGGGGGGGTGAGCAGTTCTTC.

This clone was seen just once. The chain links TRBV7-9 to TRBJ1-1, with D tentatively TRBD1 (5 bases). Trimming took off 2 bases at V and 11 bases at J, with 18 bases between the two ends. The CDR3 extends over 14 amino acids. Germline V CDR1 and CDR2: SEHNR, FQNEAQ (reference sequence). CDR3 loop: CASSLKGQWGEAFF. The CDR3 DNA is TGTGCCAGCAGCTTAAAAGGACAATGGGGGGAGGCTTTCTTT.

The chain couples TRBV28 to TRBJ1-1, with D tentatively TRBD1 (5 bases). This CDR3 comprises 23 residues. Trimming stripped 2 bases from V and 0 bases from J, with 34 bases between. The germline V gene has CDR1 MDHEN and CDR2 SYDVKM. CDR3 sequence (DNA): TGTGCCAGCAGTTTAGCTCGGGGGGGGTGGGCAGCCACAAGGGAGAACATGAACACTGAAGCTTTCTTT. This gives the protein CASSLARGGWAATRENMNTEAFF.

This clone occurred once. The chain links TRBV7-9 to TRBJ1-5; D is unresolved. This CDR3 is built from 17 residues. Trimming cost V 0 bases and J 3 bases, with 15 bases left between them. CDR1 and CDR2 (germline): SEHNR, FQNEAQ (reference sequence). This chain's CDR3 is CASSLARNQASNQPQHF. DNA for the CDR3: TGTGCCAGCAGCTTAGCGCGAAATCAGGCTTCCAATCAGCCCCAGCATTTT. Combining the CDR3 with reference TRBV7-9 and TRBJ1-5 gives the whole variable domain DTGVSQNPRHKITKRGQNVTFRCDPISEHNRLYWYRQTLGQGPEFLTYFQNEAQLEKSRLLSDRFSAERPKGSFSTLEIQRTEQGDSAMYLCASSLARNQASNQPQHFGDGTRLSIL.

The J gene is TRBJ2-7, the V gene TRBV19; maybe TRBD1 (6 bases). This CDR3 has 13 residues. Germline CDR1 is LNHDA and CDR2 is SQIVND (reference sequence). V gave up 3 bases and J gave up 2 bases, with 8 bases separating them. In DNA, the CDR3 is TGTGCCAGTAGTATGGACAGCACCTACGAGCAGTACTTC. Its translation is CASSMDSTYEQYF.

This chain joins TRBV4-1 and TRBJ1-1; D might be TRBD1 (5 bases). Trimming took 0 bases from V and 14 from J, leaving 16 bases between them. Germline-derived CDR1 and CDR2 are MGHRA and YSYEKL. The CDR3 runs 13 residues. CDR3 DNA: TGCGCCAGCAGCCAAGAGATTTTTCAGGGTGGATTCTTT. This translates into CASSQEIFQGGFF.

This clone was found a few times. The rearrangement uses TRBV4-2 and TRBJ2-1; 10 nucleotides align to TRBD2. Germline V CDR1 and CDR2: LGHNA, YNFKEQ. V gave up 0 bases and J gave up 7 bases; unmatched junction bases: 12. The CDR3 loop spans 18 amino acids. The CDR3 is CASSQDPSLAGGNNEQFF. The CDR3 nucleotides are TGTGCCAGCAGCCAAGATCCCTCCTTAGCGGGAGGAAATAATGAGCAGTTCTTC.

The chain combines TRBV7-2 with TRBJ2-7, with D possibly TRBD1 on 5 matching bases. The V end was cut by 5 bases, the J end by 0 bases, with 11 bases between. CDR1 and CDR2 from the germline V gene are SGHTA and FQGNSA. The CDR3 runs to 14 residues. In DNA, the CDR3 is TGTGCCAGCAGCGTATACAGGAACTCCTACGAGCAGTACTTC. Translated, it gives CASSVYRNSYEQYF.

This clone was seen only a few times. The chain recombines TRBV18 with TRBJ1-6, with D unclear. The CDR3 extends over 15 amino acids. V gave up 3 bases and J gave up 2 bases, with 8 bases separating them. Germline V gene sequence: CDR1 KGHSH, CDR2 LQKENI. The CDR3 DNA sequence: TGTGCCAGCTCACCCGGGTCAGCCTATAATTCACCCCTCCACTTT. It specifies CASSPGSAYNSPLHF.

This chain joins TRBV6-6 and TRBJ2-7; D is unresolved. Trimming took 8 bases from V and 3 from J, leaving 11 bases between them. The germline V gene encodes CDR1 MNHNY and CDR2 SVGAGI (reference sequence). The CDR3 covers 12 residues. CDR3 sequence: CASGRSFYEQYF. The CDR3 coding sequence is TGTGCCAGCGGAAGAAGTTTCTACGAGCAGTACTTC.

The chain has TRBV19 and TRBJ1-2; D might be TRBD1 (6 bases). V lost 3 bases and J lost 4, with 9 bases in between. The CDR3 sequence is 13 residues long. CDR1 LNHDA and CDR2 SQIVND come from the germline V gene (reference sequence). The CDR3 DNA reads as TGTGCCAGTAGTATGAGGGGGTCCTATGGCTACACCTTC. It translates to CASSMRGSYGYTF.

The rearrangement joins TRBV5-1 to TRBJ2-1; possible D gene TRBD2, 6 bases. V gave up 7 bases and J gave up 0 bases, with 17 bases separating them. The length of the CDR3 is 16 residues. Germline V gene lookup returns CDR1 SGHRS and CDR2 YFSETQ. The CDR3 protein is CASSGPAGSSYNEQFF. CDR3 bases: TGCGCCAGCTCCGGGCCAGCGGGCAGCTCCTACAATGAGCAGTTCTTC.

The table lists this clone with a few counts. The chain has TRBV6-6 and TRBJ1-2; 7 positions match TRBD1. Trimming at V came to 6 bases and at J to 3 bases, leaving 4 bases not matched to a gene. This CDR3 is built from 13 residues. Per germline, CDR1 MNHNY and CDR2 SVGAGI (reference sequence). In DNA form, the CDR3 reads TGTGCCAGCAGCCCCACAGGGGACTATGGCTACACCTTC. It translates to CASSPTGDYGYTF.